The clone carrying this T cell receptor (beta chain) turned up a few times. The target antigen is unknown. The sample originates from a study of T-cell memory formation after mild COVID-19. Study results and caveats: CD4/CD8 balance characterized clones contracting day 15 to 85, and CD4+ skew characterized later expanders. Memory sampled before infection contained some responding clones, suggesting cross-reactive memory joined.

TCRdb passed the 5' RACE reads through MiXCR, listing each CDR3 protein once. There are around 440,000 distinct CDR3 sequences in the sample; around a sixth occur only once, and about 12% lies in the top ten. Germline V gene lookup returns CDR1 SGHKS and CDR2 YYEKEE (reference sequence). V shed 4 bases and J 2 bases; nucleotides not matched to a gene: 11. CDR3 length equals 16 residues. This clonotype was sampled from an adult woman who had mild COVID-19 (a few samples of this study predate the infection). Cell type and time point are not known. The chain carries TRBV5-5 and TRBJ2-5, with 7 bases that match TRBD2. Sequencing used PBMCs or a T cell subset sorted from them (not recorded which). The CDR3 bases are TGTGCCAGCAGCCCGGAGGGGCTAGCGGAACAAGAGACCCAGTACTTC. Its protein product is CASSPEGLAEQETQYF.